The 16 T cell receptor beta chains below come from one sample, sequenced in a study of Ad26.COV2.S vaccination and SARS-CoV-2 variants. The treatment denotes: 15 to 20 received Ad26.COV2.S at low or high dose, single or two shots; several received placebo; per-sample allocation not given. The samples were gathered on day 63 after the first injection of vaccine or placebo. Clones were read by immunoSEQ multiplex PCR, and TCRdb kept only the in-frame ones, dropping some. The sample includes about 350,000 clones, roughly 89% of them seen just once. Here the sequenced sample was peripheral blood, taken in a trial of Ad26.COV2.S vaccine versus placebo. These receptors came from a person between 18 and 65 years old who received the Ad26.COV2.S COVID-19 vaccine or a placebo.

The chain is built from TRBV5-1 and TRBJ2-2; D is unclear. Germline values: CDR1 SGHRS, CDR2 YFSETQ. This CDR3 spans 15 amino acids. V dropped 4 bases and J dropped 1 base, with 11 bases sitting between them. This CDR3 is CASSIRTGNTGELFF. CDR3 sequence (DNA): TGCGCCAGCAGCATTCGGACGGGGAACACCGGGGAGCTGTTTTTT. The full variable domain, completed using reference TRBV5-1 and TRBJ2-2, is KAGVTQTPRYLIKTRGQQVTLSCSPISGHRSVSWYQQTPGQGLQFLFEYFSETQRNKGNFPGRFSGRQFSNSRSEMNVSTLELGDSALYLCASSIRTGNTGELFFGEGSRLTVL.

The chain is built from TRBV6-2 or TRBV6-3 and TRBJ2-1; 7 bases map to TRBD2. V trimming: 2 bases; J trimming: 3 bases; junction bases outside the gene matches: 13. The CDR3 runs to 18 residues. The germline V gene encodes CDR1 MNHEY and CDR2 SVGEGT. In DNA, the CDR3 is TGTGCCAGCAGTTACCCCAGCGGGGCCAGCGTCGTCTACAATGAGCAGTTCTTC. Protein sequence: CASSYPSGASVVYNEQFF.

For this clone: One end of the junction varies from germline; a read error may be responsible. This sequence joins TRBV4-1 and TRBJ2-2; 12 positions match TRBD2. From germline, CDR1 is MGHRA and CDR2 YSYEKL. This CDR3 contains 20 residues. The CDR3 sequence is CASSQEPLAGGIMGAGELFF. The CDR3 nucleotides read TGCGCCAGCAGCCAAGAGCCCCTAGCGGGGGGGATAATGGGCGCCGGTGAGCTGTTTTTT.

The V call is TRBV6-2 or TRBV6-3, the J call TRBJ2-7; possibly TRBD2 for D (5 bases). The V gene lost 5 bases and the J gene lost 3 bases, with 20 bases spanning the gap. The CDR3 has 16 residues. Germline assignment: CDR1 MNHEY and CDR2 SVGEGT. CDR3 nucleotides: TGTGCCAGCAGTGGGCACGGTTCGGCCGGGAACTACGAGCAGTACTTC. Protein sequence: CASSGHGSAGNYEQYF.

This clone showed up just once. The chain combines TRBV4-2 with TRBJ1-1; D ambiguous. Looked up from germline, CDR1 is LGHNA and CDR2 is YNFKEQ. The CDR3 has 15 residues. The V gene lost 1 base and the J gene lost 1 base, with 10 bases spanning the gap. CDR3 loop: CASSQVEGENTEAFF. The CDR3 DNA reads TGTGCCAGCAGCCAAGTCGAAGGCGAGAACACTGAAGCTTTCTTT.

The J gene is TRBJ1-5, the V gene TRBV5-6, with D perhaps matching TRBD1 (5 bases). CDR3 length: 13 residues. Germline loops: CDR1 SGHDT, CDR2 YYEEEE. V lost 2 bases, J lost 8 bases, and 11 bases lay in between. CDR3 sequence reads: CASSFWLGEPQHF. CDR3 DNA: TGTGCCAGCAGCTTCTGGCTAGGGGAGCCCCAGCATTTT.

The chain couples TRBV5-1 to TRBJ2-1, with D perhaps TRBD1 (6 bases). V was cut by 0 bases and J by 6 bases, with 13 bases left in between. Per germline, CDR1 SGHRS and CDR2 YFSETQ. The length of the CDR3 is 15 residues. The CDR3, as DNA: TGCGCCAGCAGCTTGGAGGGGGACGGAGGCAATGAGCAGTTCTTC. The encoded protein is CASSLEGDGGNEQFF.

The rearrangement uses TRBV24-1 and TRBJ2-5, with 7 nucleotides matching TRBD2. The CDR3 covers 12 residues. V shed 5 bases, J shed 4 bases, and the junction held 0 bases outside the gene matches. CDR1 and CDR2 from the germline V gene are KGHDR and SFDVKD. The CDR3 spells CATSAGGETQYF. DNA of the CDR3: TGTGCCACCAGTGCGGGGGGAGAGACCCAGTACTTC.

This chain uses TRBV28 with TRBJ2-5, with D maybe TRBD2 (5 bases). Trimming left V 4 bases short and J 4 bases short, with 10 bases between. CDR1 and CDR2 from the germline V gene are MDHEN and SYDVKM. The CDR3 loop spans 13 amino acids. CDR3 DNA: TGTGCCAGCAGTTCCACGGGGTTAGAGACCCAGTACTTC. This sequence encodes CASSSTGLETQYF.

This sequence joins TRBV3-1 (or the pseudogene TRBV3-2) and TRBJ2-7; maybe TRBD2 (5 bases). Germline loops: CDR1 LGHDT, CDR2 YNNKEL (reference sequence). CDR3 length: 14 amino acids. Trimming removed 2 bases at V and 0 bases at J, with 8 bases between. The CDR3 here is CASSQWTDSYEQYF. The DNA for the CDR3 is TGTGCCAGCAGCCAATGGACTGACTCCTACGAGCAGTACTTC.

The chain has TRBV6-1 and TRBJ2-5, with 12 positions matching TRBD1. J was trimmed by 4 bases and V by 4 bases; bases with no gene match: 10. Germline V gene lookup returns CDR1 MNHNS and CDR2 SASEGT. CDR3 length: 17 amino acids. The CDR3, as DNA: TGTGCCAGCAGTGTCTTTGCGGGACAGGGGGCTAGAGAGACCCAGTACTTC. Its translation is CASSVFAGQGARETQYF.

The chain combines TRBV9 with TRBJ2-1; 13 bases align to TRBD2. The trim removed 4 bases at V and 0 bases at J, leaving 10 bases unmatched. The CDR3 runs 19 residues. The germline V gene has CDR1 SGDLS and CDR2 YYNGEE. CDR3 nucleotides: TGTGCCAGCAGCCTAGGGACTAGCGGGGTCGGCCGCTCCTACAATGAGCAGTTCTTC. The encoded protein is CASSLGTSGVGRSYNEQFF. The full variable domain, its missing parts supplied by reference TRBV9 and TRBJ2-1, is DSGVTQTPKHLITATGQRVTLRCSPRSGDLSVYWYQQSLDQGLQFLIQYYNGEERAKGNILERFSAQQFPDLHSELNLSSLELGDSALYFCASSLGTSGVGRSYNEQFFGPGTRLTVL.

The CDR3 DNA follows: TGTGCCAGCAGCTTAAGCATTACTAGCGGGAGCTCCTACAATGAGCAGTTCTTC. This sequence encodes CASSLSITSGSSYNEQFF. The gene calls are TRBV11-2 and TRBJ2-1; 11 positions match TRBD2. Trimming at V came to 2 bases and at J to 0 bases, leaving 6 bases not matched to a gene. The CDR3 has 18 residues. In germline, CDR1 is SGHAT, CDR2 FQNNGV.

The chain has TRBV7-9 and TRBJ2-1, with 7 positions matching TRBD2. The CDR3 loop spans 15 amino acids. J was trimmed by 1 base and V by 3 bases; bases with no gene match: 3. The V gene's germline CDR1 is SEHNR and CDR2 FQNEAQ (reference sequence). The CDR3 nucleotides read TGTGCCAGCAGCTTTGGACTAGGGTCCTACAATGAGCAGTTCTTC. Translation gives CASSFGLGSYNEQFF.

The V gene is TRBV27, the J gene TRBJ1-4; the D is unclear. The germline V gene has CDR1 MNHEY and CDR2 SMNVEV (reference sequence). Trimming left V 3 bases short and J 7 bases short, with 12 bases between. The CDR3 sequence is 14 residues long. The CDR3 loop is CASSFGPLPEKLFF. The CDR3, as DNA: TGTGCCAGCAGTTTTGGGCCGTTACCTGAAAAACTGTTTTTT.

V and J are TRBV18 and TRBJ2-1; TRBD1 might be the D (6 bases). The V end was cut by 3 bases, the J end by 7 bases, with 16 bases between. Germline V gives CDR1 KGHSH, CDR2 LQKENI. The CDR3 runs to 15 residues. In nucleotides, the CDR3 is TGTGCCAGCTCACCTGTAGGGGGTGATCAGAATGAGCAGTTCTTC. As protein: CASSPVGGDQNEQFF. Variable domain in full (rest from reference TRBV18 and TRBJ2-1): NAGVMQNPRHLVRRRGQEARLRCSPMKGHSHVYWYRQLPEEGLKFMVYLQKENIIDESGMPKERFSAEFPKEGPSILRIQQVVRGDSAAYFCASSPVGGDQNEQFFGPGTRLTVL.